The 18 T cell receptor beta chains below were found in one sample sequenced in a study of blood T cell repertoires in COVID-19 (dated by TCRdb to 2018 to 2020). Receptors were amplified or captured by the immunoSEQ multiplex PCR assay. Imported from immuneACCESS, the table was reduced by TCRdb to in-frame sequences with V and J called. These copies leave out some clones; in studies compared against another copy, an unresolved V gene accounts for under half, and the cause of the remainder is not known. The sample table lists over 250,000 clones, 70% to 90% of them with a count of one. Jointly, the top ten make up about 0.99% of the sample. The sequencing input was peripheral blood. These receptor sequences come from a woman aged 40 to 50 who had recovered from COVID-19.

The J gene is TRBJ2-7, the V gene TRBV11-2; the match to TRBD1 covers 9 bases. Looked up from germline, CDR1 is SGHAT and CDR2 is FQNNGV. CDR3 size: 17 residues. V gave up 5 bases and J gave up 5 bases; unmatched junction bases: 16. The CDR3 nucleotides read TGTGCCAGCAGCACCCACGCCGGGACAGGGAAGGGTCACGAGCAGTACGTC. Translated: CASSTHAGTGKGHEQYV.

The CDR3 loop reads CASSISGVYNEQFF. The CDR3 nucleotides read TGTGCCAGCAGCATTAGCGGGGTCTACAATGAGCAGTTCTTC. This chain connects TRBV7-2 to TRBJ2-1; 8 nucleotides agree with TRBD2. V lost 5 bases and J lost 3; bases outside the gene matches: 3. Germline values: CDR1 SGHTA, CDR2 FQGNSA. The CDR3 contains 14 residues.

This clone was seen a handful of times. The rearrangement joins TRBV7-9 to TRBJ2-5; tentative D call: TRBD1 (5 bases). CDR1 and CDR2 (germline): SEHNR, FQNEAQ (reference sequence). The CDR3 has 16 residues. V was clipped by 5 bases and J by 0 bases, with 16 bases between them. The CDR3 region has the DNA TGTGCCAGCAGCCCAGGGCTAGGAACGTACCAAGAGACCCAGTACTTC. Translation gives CASSPGLGTYQETQYF.

The chain combines TRBV27 with TRBJ2-1; tentatively, D is TRBD2 (5 bases). Trimming removed 5 bases from V and 12 bases from J, with 17 bases in between. Germline CDR1 is MNHEY and CDR2 is SMNVEV (reference sequence). The CDR3 spans 13 residues. CDR3 DNA: TGTGCCAGCAGTACCGCATTGGGAGTTTTGCAGTTCTTC. The encoded protein is CASSTALGVLQFF.

This chain joins TRBV6-6 and TRBJ1-2; TRBD1 agrees at 10 bases. The CDR3 runs 16 residues. Germline assignment: CDR1 MNHNY and CDR2 SVGAGI (reference sequence). J gave up 1 base and V 0 bases, and 2 bases lay outside the gene matches. The CDR3 spells CASSYSRDRGNYGYTF. The CDR3 DNA is TGTGCCAGCAGTTACTCGAGGGACAGGGGTAACTATGGCTACACCTTC.

The chain couples TRBV20-1 to TRBJ2-5; no clear D gene. V lost 3 bases to trimming and J lost 9 bases, with 20 bases between them. The CDR3 is made up of 14 amino acids. The germline gives CDR1 DFQATT, CDR2 SNEGSKA (reference sequence). Written as DNA, the CDR3 is TGCAGTGCTAGTGATTGGTCTGGCCCCATGGCCCAGTACTTC. Translating gives CSASDWSGPMAQYF.

V is TRBV4-1 and J is TRBJ2-5; no clear D. The CDR3 is made up of 14 amino acids. CDR1 and CDR2 (germline): MGHRA, YSYEKL. With 0 bases removed from V and 5 bases from J, the gap between germline ends came to 10 bases. The CDR3 here is CASSQDDTRETQYF. For the CDR3, the DNA is TGCGCCAGCAGCCAAGACGATACGCGGGAGACCCAGTACTTC.

The chain employs TRBV7-8 and TRBJ2-7, with TRBD2 matching 8 bases. The CDR3 runs 11 residues. The germline gives CDR1 SGHVS, CDR2 FQNEAQ. V lost 8 bases to trimming and J lost 6 bases; unmatched junction nucleotides: 3. Written as DNA, the CDR3 is TGTGCCAGCTCCCGGGGGGGCGAGCAGTACGTC. It specifies CASSRGGEQYV.

V is TRBV6-5 and J is TRBJ2-1, with D possibly matching TRBD1 (5 bases). V was trimmed by 6 bases and J by 0 bases, leaving 12 bases between them. The CDR3 loop spans 15 amino acids. CDR1 and CDR2 from the germline V gene are MNHEY and SVGAGI. CDR3 residues: CASSSRASSYNEQFF. CDR3 DNA: TGTGCCAGCAGCTCCAGGGCGAGCTCCTACAATGAGCAGTTCTTC.

The rearrangement uses TRBV5-1 and TRBJ1-2; TRBD1 is a possible D gene (5 bases). The CDR3 is made up of 14 amino acids. V was cut by 4 bases and J by 2 bases, with 12 bases left in between. From germline, CDR1 is SGHRS and CDR2 YFSETQ. DNA of the CDR3: TGCGCCAGCAGCCTGACAGAAGCCAACTATGGCTACACCTTC. This sequence encodes CASSLTEANYGYTF.

This clone has just a few counts. J is TRBJ1-5 and V is TRBV19; the match to TRBD1 covers 8 bases. V shed 9 bases and J 7 bases; nucleotides not matched to a gene: 8. This CDR3 region has 13 residues. The germline V gene encodes CDR1 LNHDA and CDR2 SQIVND (reference sequence). The CDR3 spells CASNAGGGQPQHF. The CDR3 coding sequence is TGTGCCAGCAACGCAGGGGGCGGGCAGCCCCAGCATTTT.

This rearrangement joins TRBV7-9 to TRBJ2-6; the D gene is possibly TRBD1 (6 bases). This CDR3 contains 15 residues. From germline, CDR1 is SEHNR and CDR2 FQNEAQ (reference sequence). Between the trimmed V and J ends, which lost 2 bases and 2 bases, there was a span of 7 bases. As DNA, the CDR3 is TGTGCCAGCAGCTTACAGGGGACTGGGGCCAACGTCCTGACTTTC. Its translation is CASSLQGTGANVLTF.

The rearrangement joins TRBV3-1 (or the pseudogene TRBV3-2) to TRBJ2-3, with D tentatively TRBD1 (5 bases). This CDR3 contains 15 residues. Germline V gives CDR1 LGHDT, CDR2 YNNKEL (reference sequence). V was shortened by 1 base and J by 0 bases, with 8 bases between the two germline ends. CDR3 nucleotide sequence: TGTGCCAGCAGCCAAGCGGACACTAGCACAGATACGCAGTATTTT. This sequence encodes CASSQADTSTDTQYF.

The chain combines TRBV5-6 with TRBJ2-5; D not resolved. V lost 4 bases to trimming and J lost 4 bases, with 11 bases between them. The CDR3 contains 13 residues. Germline CDR1 SGHDT, CDR2 YYEEEE. The CDR3 DNA sequence: TGTGCCAGCAGCGTAGCTTCGGGAGAGACCCAGTACTTC. Its translation: CASSVASGETQYF.

This clone is a singleton in its sample. The V and J genes are TRBV7-3 and TRBJ2-3, with TRBD2 matching 15 bases. The ends lost 2 bases at V and 4 bases at J; junction bases unmatched: 4. This CDR3 spans 17 amino acids. The germline V gene has CDR1 SGHTA and CDR2 FQGTGA. The CDR3 sequence is CASSLGLAGGPADTQYF. CDR3 in DNA: TGTGCCAGCAGCTTAGGACTAGCGGGAGGGCCTGCAGATACGCAGTATTTT.

The rearrangement uses TRBV12-5 and TRBJ2-1; D not resolved. Trimming stripped 1 base from V and 8 bases from J, with 18 bases between. Germline V lookup: CDR1 LGHNT, CDR2 FRNRAP. The CDR3 length is 16 residues. The CDR3 coding sequence is TGTGCTAGTGGTTTGGGAACCTGGCGGTCCCTCGATGAGCAGTTCTTC. Its translation: CASGLGTWRSLDEQFF.

CDR3 region: CASGLGRAFTDTQYF. The CDR3 DNA reads as TGTGCTAGTGGTTTGGGGCGGGCCTTCACAGATACGCAGTATTTT. The gene calls are TRBV12-5 and TRBJ2-3, with TRBD2 as a possible D gene (5 bases). The CDR3 consists of 15 residues. Between the trimmed V and J ends, which lost 1 base and 2 bases, there was a span of 10 bases. From germline, CDR1 is LGHNT and CDR2 FRNRAP.

This sequence joins TRBV5-6 and TRBJ1-6; D is possibly TRBD1 (5 bases). This CDR3 contains 13 residues. Germline-derived CDR1 and CDR2 are SGHDT and YYEEEE. V dropped 0 bases and J dropped 10 bases, with 8 bases sitting between them. Here the CDR3 reads CASSLGSGSPLHF. In DNA, the CDR3 is TGTGCCAGCAGCTTGGGGTCAGGGTCACCCCTCCACTTT.